Below are 28 T cell receptor beta chains sequenced from a single sample in a study of beta chain features in type 1 diabetes. Study-wide results and caveats: Among patients with Type 1 diabetes, TCRB CDR3s were moderately but significantly shorter in every one of the four CD4+ subsets.

Reverse transcribing all isolated RNA meant expressed TCRB transcripts were sequenced. Measured with immunoSEQ multiplex PCR; TCRdb has only the in-frame clones, and not every one. The table lists hundreds of thousands of clones, around 15% of them singletons. Their specific antigens are unknown. The source material was naive CD4+ T cells from blood. The receptors come from a man between 18 and 29 years old with type 1 diabetes.

This clone was detected only a few times. The chain employs TRBV25-1 and TRBJ1-6; 11 bases align to TRBD1. The CDR3 spans 18 residues. Germline trimming cut 6 bases from V and 8 bases from J; bases unmatched to any gene: 15. Germline assignment: CDR1 MGHDK and CDR2 SYGVNS. The CDR3 sequence: CASSPWGQGVSGDSPLHF. The CDR3 nucleotides are TGTGCCAGCAGCCCGTGGGGACAGGGGGTTTCGGGTGATTCACCCCTCCACTTT.

The chain joins TRBV2 to TRBJ1-2; the D gene is possibly TRBD1 (5 bases). CDR1 and CDR2 from the germline V gene are SNHLY and FYNNEI. The CDR3 totals 14 residues. Between the trimmed V and J ends, which lost 4 bases and 5 bases, there was a span of 14 bases. CDR3 nucleotide sequence: TGTGCCAGCAGTGTGGGGGAGGATTGGTATGGCTACACCTTC. It specifies CASSVGEDWYGYTF.

For this clone: This CDR3 is also generated by other DNA sequences in the sample. The V call is TRBV4-1, the J call TRBJ1-2; D unresolved. CDR3 length equals 12 residues. V gave up 0 bases and J gave up 5 bases, with 4 bases separating them. From germline, CDR1 is MGHRA and CDR2 YSYEKL. The CDR3 loop is CASSQDLYGYTF. In nucleotides, the CDR3 is TGCGCCAGCAGCCAAGATCTGTATGGCTACACCTTC.

The V and J genes are TRBV4-1 and TRBJ1-2; D is perhaps TRBD1 (6 bases). The germline V and J ends were trimmed by 0 bases and 4 bases, with 12 bases remaining between them. CDR1 MGHRA and CDR2 YSYEKL come from the germline V gene. The CDR3 spans 15 residues. The DNA for the CDR3 is TGCGCCAGCAGCCAAGACAGACAGGCGCTCTATGGCTACACCTTC. Protein: CASSQDRQALYGYTF.

This clone was seen a handful of times. The chain employs TRBV11-2 and TRBJ2-5; D gene uncertain. Germline assignment: CDR1 SGHAT and CDR2 FQNNGV. Trimming left V 0 bases short and J 2 bases short, with 7 bases between. The CDR3 has 14 amino acids. Here the CDR3 reads CASSLEQLQETQYF. The CDR3 nucleotides read TGTGCCAGCAGCTTAGAACAGTTGCAAGAGACCCAGTACTTC.

This clone was detected only a few times. J is TRBJ1-1 and V is TRBV5-4, with unresolved D. The CDR3 contains 14 residues. Germline loops: CDR1 SGHNT, CDR2 YYREEE (reference sequence). Trimming stripped 10 bases from V and 3 bases from J, with 19 bases between. CDR3 in DNA: TGTGCCTCCACCCCCGCGGGCCGGGACACTGAAGCTTTCTTT. Residues: CASTPAGRDTEAFF.

This rearrangement joins TRBV6-1 to TRBJ1-6; TRBD1 matches 7 bases. Looked up from germline, CDR1 is MNHNS and CDR2 is SASEGT. The CDR3 length is 16 residues. Unmatched junction bases numbered 8, after V lost 4 bases and J lost 5 bases. CDR3 sequence (DNA): TGTGCCAGCAGTGCCCGGTTAACAGGGGATAATTCACCCCTCCACTTT. Encoded protein: CASSARLTGDNSPLHF.

This clone showed up just a few times. V and J are TRBV13 and TRBJ2-5; 11 bases align to TRBD1. J gave up 2 bases and V 6 bases, and 5 bases lay outside the gene matches. The CDR3 is 15 amino acids. Germline V gene data show CDR1 as PRHDT and CDR2 as FYEKMQ (reference sequence). CDR3 in DNA: TGTGCCAGCAGACGGACAGGGGGCGGGCAAGAGACCCAGTACTTC. Encoded protein: CASRRTGGGQETQYF.

This clone showed up just a few times. CDR3 sequence reads: CASSSPGQGRDPSYEQYF. For the CDR3, the DNA is TGTGCCAGCAGCTCCCCGGGACAGGGGAGGGACCCTTCCTACGAGCAGTACTTC. The gene calls are TRBV7-8 and TRBJ2-7; 10 nucleotides match TRBD1. The V segment lost 4 bases and the J segment 1 base; nucleotides outside the gene matches: 13. CDR3 length: 18 amino acids. Germline V gene data show CDR1 as SGHVS and CDR2 as FQNEAQ.

The chain uses TRBV30 and TRBJ2-1, with D possibly being TRBD1 (5 bases). V was pared by 4 bases and J by 7 bases, with 11 bases between. The CDR3 covers 12 residues. Looked up from germline, CDR1 is GTSNPN and CDR2 is SVGIG (reference sequence). The CDR3 nucleotides are TGTGCCTGGATTGGACAAGCGAATGAGCAGTTCTTC. This codes for CAWIGQANEQFF.

This clone occurred a few times. The chain employs TRBV9 and TRBJ2-5; D gene unclear. The CDR3 has 13 amino acids. With 0 bases removed from V and 5 bases from J, the gap between germline ends came to 8 bases. Germline CDR1 and CDR2: SGDLS and YYNGEE. CDR3 bases: TGTGCCAGCAGCGTAGAACCTAAGGAGACCCAGTACTTC. Its protein is CASSVEPKETQYF.

The genes are TRBV28 and TRBJ1-3; no definite D call. CDR3 length: 14 amino acids. Trimming pared 3 bases from V and 0 bases from J, leaving 6 bases between. Germline loops: CDR1 MDHEN, CDR2 SYDVKM. The CDR3 region has the DNA TGTGCCAGCAGTTTGGGTTTCTCTGGAAACACCATATATTTT. Its protein is CASSLGFSGNTIYF.

This clone has only a few counts. Other DNA sequences in the sample encode the same CDR3. The J gene is TRBJ1-2, the V gene TRBV25-1; 7 bases agree with TRBD1. The CDR3 runs to 13 residues. V dropped 4 bases and J dropped 4; count of bases not matched to a gene: 3. The germline V gene encodes CDR1 MGHDK and CDR2 SYGVNS. The CDR3 spells CASSGTGAYGYTF. The CDR3 DNA reads as TGTGCCAGCAGTGGGACAGGAGCCTATGGCTACACCTTC.

This clone was detected a few times. Other DNA sequences in the same sample also yield this CDR3. The chain links TRBV5-1 to TRBJ1-5; D not certain. With 0 bases removed from V and 1 base from J, the gap between germline ends came to 2 bases. CDR1 and CDR2 (germline): SGHRS, YFSETQ. The CDR3 spans 13 residues. CDR3 coding DNA: TGCGCCAGCAGCTTGGAGAGCAATCAGCCCCAGCATTTT. It codes for CASSLESNQPQHF.

This clone came up a few times. The chain combines TRBV5-1 with TRBJ1-2; D gene uncertain. The CDR3 covers 13 residues. Germline V gives CDR1 SGHRS, CDR2 YFSETQ. The V end was cut by 6 bases, the J end by 2 bases, with 11 bases between. The CDR3 spells CASTPRPNYGYTF. The CDR3 region has the DNA TGCGCCAGCACCCCGCGGCCGAACTATGGCTACACCTTC.

This clone was observed a few times. The CDR3, as DNA: TGTGCCAGCAGCCAGGGACAGATCTATGGCTACACCTTC. Encoded protein: CASSQGQIYGYTF. V and J are TRBV7-9 and TRBJ1-2, with TRBD1 matching 7 bases. CDR1 and CDR2 (germline): SEHNR, FQNEAQ (reference sequence). There are 13 residues in the CDR3. Trimming cost V 5 bases and J 4 bases; bases outside gene matches: 4.

This clone was recorded a few times. The CDR3 coding sequence is TGCGCCAGCACGTTGTCCAGTTCAGGGCATTACGAGCAGTACTTC. This codes for CASTLSSSGHYEQYF. The rearrangement joins TRBV5-1 to TRBJ2-7, with a tentative D call TRBD1 (5 bases). V lost 6 bases and J 4 bases, leaving 20 bases between the germline ends. CDR1 is SGHRS and CDR2 is YFSETQ in the germline V gene. The CDR3 totals 15 residues.

This clone was seen more than once but under ten times. The V and J genes are TRBV30 and TRBJ2-5, with TRBD1 matching 8 bases. Germline CDR1 reads GTSNPN; CDR2 reads SVGIG (reference sequence). The junction had 11 bases not matched to a gene; V was cut back by 8 bases and J by 6 bases. This CDR3 has 13 residues. CDR3 bases: TGTGCCCGGACGGTGGGACAGGAGAAGACCCAGTACTTC. Translation: CARTVGQEKTQYF.

V usage is TRBV30 and J usage is TRBJ2-7; TRBD1 is a possible D gene (6 bases). This CDR3 has 13 amino acids. The V end lost 5 bases, the J end lost 1 base, and 12 bases lay between the germline ends. Germline CDR1 GTSNPN, CDR2 SVGIG (reference sequence). Here the CDR3 DNA reads TGTGCCTGGGTCGATGACAGGTCCTACGAGCAGTACTTC. It codes for CAWVDDRSYEQYF.

This clone was detected only a few times. The chain joins TRBV29-1 to TRBJ2-7, with a possible D match to TRBD2 (5 bases). The germline V gene has CDR1 SQVTM and CDR2 ANQGSEA. V was shortened by 6 bases and J by 11 bases, with 14 bases between the two germline ends. There are 10 residues in the CDR3. In nucleotides, the CDR3 is TGCAGCGTAGTGGACGCCGGGGAGTACTTC. Translation: CSVVDAGEYF.

The chain employs TRBV15 and TRBJ1-2, with TRBD1 identical over 7 bases. The V and J ends lost 1 base and 7 bases, in that order; junction bases with no gene match: 9. CDR1 is LNHNV, CDR2 YYDKDF, per germline (reference sequence). CDR3 length: 15 amino acids. CDR3 sequence reads: CATSRVTGADGGYTF. The CDR3 DNA is TGTGCCACCAGCAGAGTCACAGGGGCGGATGGTGGCTACACCTTC.

The gene calls are TRBV30 and TRBJ2-7, with 7 bases fitting TRBD1. Looked up from germline, CDR1 is GTSNPN and CDR2 is SVGIG (reference sequence). Germline trimming cut 3 bases from V and 6 bases from J; bases unmatched to any gene: 11. The CDR3 is 14 amino acids. The CDR3 bases are TGTGCCTGGAGGACAGGGCAGGGGTCGAGCGAGCAGTACTTC. It yields the protein CAWRTGQGSSEQYF.

V is TRBV5-4 and J is TRBJ2-4; D may be TRBD2 (6 bases). Germline values: CDR1 SGHNT, CDR2 YYREEE (reference sequence). This CDR3 is 14 amino acids long. V lost 7 bases, J lost 1 base, and 12 bases lay in between. CDR3 sequence: CASAAGSAKNIQYF. The CDR3 bases are TGTGCCAGCGCCGCGGGGAGTGCCAAAAACATTCAGTACTTC.

The V call is TRBV11-2, the J call TRBJ1-5; 7 nucleotides match TRBD1. The length of the CDR3 is 15 residues. The junction had 8 bases not matched to a gene; V was cut back by 5 bases and J by 4 bases. The V gene's germline CDR1 is SGHAT and CDR2 FQNNGV. The DNA of the CDR3 is TGTGCCAGCAGCCCTTACAGGGGCCCAAATCAGCCCCAGCATTTT. Translation gives CASSPYRGPNQPQHF.

The chain combines TRBV5-1 with TRBJ1-2; D is ambiguous. The CDR3 length is 14 residues. V was clipped by 2 bases and J by 1 base, with 9 bases between them. Germline CDR1 and CDR2: SGHRS and YFSETQ. CDR3 DNA sequence: TGCGCCAGCAGCTTTATGGGCAGTAACTATGGCTACACCTTC. This gives the protein CASSFMGSNYGYTF.

In its sample, this clone was seen a few times. This rearrangement joins TRBV5-5 to TRBJ2-3, with no clear D. The germline gives CDR1 SGHKS, CDR2 YYEKEE (reference sequence). This CDR3 spans 14 amino acids. Trimming removed 1 base from V and 5 bases from J, with 11 bases in between. CDR3 DNA sequence: TGTGCCAGCAGCTTGAGGTCTCCTGTAGATACGCAGTATTTT. It encodes CASSLRSPVDTQYF.

This clone has just a few counts. This sample includes further DNA sequences coding for the same CDR3. V gene TRBV20-1 combines with J gene TRBJ1-2; no reliable D call. The germline gives CDR1 DFQATT, CDR2 SNEGSKA (reference sequence). The length of the CDR3 is 9 residues. V was shortened by 0 bases and J by 8 bases, with 1 base between the two germline ends. In DNA form, the CDR3 reads TGCAGTGCTAGAGAAGGCTACACCTTC. Amino acids: CSAREGYTF.

The chain is built from TRBV7-6 and TRBJ2-1, with a possible D match to TRBD2 (5 bases). Germline values: CDR1 SGHVS, CDR2 FNYEAQ. The CDR3 consists of 12 residues. Trimming took off 5 bases at V and 8 bases at J, with 10 bases between the two ends. The CDR3 here is CASSPAGDEQFF. Written as DNA, the CDR3 is TGTGCCAGCAGCCCTGCCGGGGATGAGCAGTTCTTC.